This T cell receptor beta chain was identified in a study of blood T cell repertoires in COVID-19 (dated by TCRdb to about 2020). At the level of the whole study: The collaborator samples originated in the United States, Italy and Spain and spanned the acute and convalescent phases of COVID-19. Subjects who had been exposed to COVID-19, were actively infected with it, or had recovered from it provided the deeply sampled blood TCRbeta repertoires that made up the dataset. Sample metadata almost always included a de-identified subject ID, COVID-19 status, age in years and sex. Where available, HLA class I and class II types were taken from metadata supplied by the sample provider and were not determined by assay-based typing. The material from the prospective study consisted of cDNA or gDNA derived from T cells, B-cell-depleted T cells, or PBMCs. The repertoires were made available in a free public database intended to serve as a resource for research on the immune response to SARS-CoV-2. The samples were drawn from two sources: the first 160 participants of the ongoing ImmuneRACE study, and 950 to 1,500 subjects contributed by 6 global collaborators.

TCRbeta CDR3 regions were amplified from genomic DNA using the immunoSEQ Assay, a bias-controlled multiplex PCR. The published analysis was carried out like this. The number of nucleated cells in each sample was estimated by amplification of reference gene primers within the assay. To quantify the absolute abundance of each unique TCRbeta CDR3 rearrangement, sequence reads were collapsed and filtered. For each sample, productive Simpson clonality was calculated as the square root of Simpson's diversity index over productive rearrangements. TCRdb took over this immuneACCESS table, retaining in-frame rearrangements with V and J assigned. Such tables are incomplete; in checked studies, under half of the missing clones stem from an unresolved V gene, and the remainder is unexplained. The D gene and trimming were derived from the DNA, and the V and J assignments and clone size from that table. Within this sample are about 250,000 clones, with almost 85% of them counted one time only. The ten biggest clones cover approximately 9% of the sample.

This clone was picked up one time. Its binding antigen is unknown. No much larger clonotype is one base removed from it; base qualities were not supplied. Measured from the cysteine to the phenylalanine, the CDR3 is 13 residues long. Solely the CDR3 DNA is kept, with 39 bases framed from the first base. Findings and caveats that apply to the study as a whole: Clinical and demographic metadata were provided uncurated, with the amount varying by source and participant.

Participants in the prospective study were enrolled through a virtual design, were aged about 18 to 100 years, and lived in approximately 24 United States geographic areas. In the prospective study, cohorts were assigned on the basis of participant-reported clinical history obtained from a screening survey and a study questionnaire. In the prospective study, mobile phlebotomists collected whole blood, serum and a nasopharyngeal or oropharyngeal swab from each participant. Participants in the prospective study had the option to provide additional blood draws and questionnaires over a 2-month period. Prospective study blood samples were shipped either frozen or at room temperature before DNA extraction.

The V gene is TRBV21-1 and the J gene is TRBJ1-3; the D call in the table, TRBD1, was not verified against the DNA. TRBV21-1 is deemed a pseudogene. The origin of this receptor is a woman in her forties or fifties with acute COVID-19. Sequenced material: PBMCs or T cells enriched from blood (not recorded which). The CDR3 region: CASSTGGVNTIYF. The DNA sequence is as follows: TGTGCCAGCTCGACAGGGGGAGTAAACACCATATATTTT.